The 9 T cell receptor beta chains presented below share a single source sample, sequenced in a study of T cell repertoires in cytomegalovirus infection. What these receptors recognize is not known. TCRdb re-analysed the reads in MiXCR, keeping a single row per CDR3 protein. The sample records 110,000 to 150,000 distinct CDR3 sequences, roughly 32% being singletons. Sequenced here: CD8+ T cells from cultured PBMCs, sampled from culture after CMV antigen stimulation. These receptors were taken from a human donor in good health (CMV status not recorded). Some clones in this sample may be carry-over from other donors' samples.

The rearrangement joins TRBV24-1 to TRBJ2-1; either TRBD1 or TRBD2 may fit D (5 bases each). The CDR3 contains 16 residues. V was trimmed by 4 bases and J by 2 bases, leaving 14 bases between them. Germline loops: CDR1 KGHDR, CDR2 SFDVKD. CDR3 in DNA: TGTGCCACCAGTGAGTCCGGGACGGGGACCTACAATGAGCAGTTCTTC. Residues: CATSESGTGTYNEQFF.

As for this clonotype: Just one base apart from a much larger clone, this may be a read error. The V gene is TRBV5-6, the J gene TRBJ1-5; D might be TRBD1 (6 bases). The V end was cut by 0 bases, the J end by 5 bases, with 15 bases between. The CDR3 sequence is 16 residues long. The germline V gene encodes CDR1 SGHDT and CDR2 YYEEEE. As DNA, the CDR3 is TGTGCCAGCAGCTTGGGTGGGGGGCCAAGCGATCAGCCCCAGCATTTT. Protein product: CASSLGGGPSDQPQHF.

The V call is TRBV27, the J call TRBJ1-2; a possible D gene is TRBD1 (5 bases). Between the trimmed V and J ends, which lost 4 bases and 6 bases, there was a span of 15 bases. The germline gives CDR1 MNHEY, CDR2 SMNVEV (reference sequence). This CDR3 has 14 residues. The CDR3 DNA follows: TGTGCCAGCAGTTACGGGGGAGGGTTCGATGGCTACACCTTC. Translation: CASSYGGGFDGYTF.

The chain is built from TRBV7-9 and TRBJ2-3, with 7 positions matching TRBD1. The length of the CDR3 is 14 residues. The junction had 8 bases not matched to a gene; V was cut back by 4 bases and J by 7 bases. Germline CDR1 and CDR2: SEHNR and FQNEAQ (reference sequence). CDR3 coding DNA: TGTGCCAGCAGCTCAGAGGGGGCTGTAAATACGCAGTATTTT. Translated, it gives CASSSEGAVNTQYF.

This clonotype was detected ten times or more. This chain connects TRBV7-2 to TRBJ2-7; TRBD1 is a possible D gene (5 bases). The CDR3 is made up of 14 amino acids. V lost 1 base, J lost 2 bases, and 9 bases lay in between. CDR1 is SGHTA, CDR2 FQGNSA, per germline. CDR3 region: CASSLGWGTYEQYV. CDR3 bases: TGTGCCAGCAGCTTAGGGTGGGGCACCTACGAGCAGTACGTC.

The chain carries TRBV28 and TRBJ2-1; D gene unclear. Germline lookup yields CDR1 MDHEN and CDR2 SYDVKM. Trimming took off 2 bases at V and 5 bases at J, with 13 bases between the two ends. The CDR3 covers 15 residues. The CDR3 is CASSLVDQPDNEQFF. DNA for the CDR3: TGTGCCAGCAGTTTAGTTGACCAGCCAGACAATGAGCAGTTCTTC.

The chain carries TRBV6-5 and TRBJ2-1, with 11 bases aligning to TRBD2. With 6 bases clipped from V and 7 bases from J, the junction kept 14 bases outside the gene matches. The V gene's germline CDR1 is MNHEY and CDR2 SVGAGI. The CDR3 is 17 amino acids. DNA for the CDR3: TGTGCCAGCAGGCCTATCCTAGCGGGGGGTAAGAGGAATGAGCAGTTCTTC. It translates to CASRPILAGGKRNEQFF.

This clonotype was seen only once. The chain joins TRBV19 to TRBJ2-1; a possible D gene is TRBD1 (6 bases). This CDR3 has 17 residues. Germline loops: CDR1 LNHDA, CDR2 SQIVND (reference sequence). The V gene lost 1 base and the J gene lost 0 bases, with 13 bases spanning the gap. This CDR3 is CASSIVQGTASYNEQFF. CDR3 nucleotide sequence: TGTGCCAGTAGTATAGTACAGGGTACCGCCTCCTACAATGAGCAGTTCTTC.

In this sample, this clonotype is medium-sized. This chain links TRBV7-2 with TRBJ2-3; 7 nucleotides match TRBD2. The J segment lost 0 bases and the V segment lost 4 bases, leaving 1 base of the junction unmatched. CDR1 is SGHTA, CDR2 FQGNSA, per germline. The CDR3 contains 14 residues. CDR3 in DNA: TGTGCCAGCAGCTGGGGGGGTAGCACAGATACGCAGTATTTT. Amino acid sequence: CASSWGGSTDTQYF.